This T cell receptor beta chain originates from a study of T-cell reconstitution after alpha-beta-depleted transplantation in children. Unique molecular identifiers tagged the TCRbeta library. TCRdb ran MiXCR on the PCR reads and lists one entry per CDR3 protein. The sample shows about 260,000 distinct CDR3 sequences, roughly 7.7% of them seen only once. There are a few counts of this clonotype. As yet, its antigen is unknown. General observations from the study: Several hundred expanded graft clones reportedly were the source of alpha-beta T cells about two months after transplant.

The specimen was PBMCs, mostly from graft donor cells, collected 180 days after TCRalphabeta/CD19-depleted stem cell transplant. This sequence originates from a male patient younger than 18 who had a stem cell transplant for acute lymphoblastic leukemia, so the T cells may come from the graft donor.

CDR3 loop: CASTNRWIYGYTF. In DNA form, the CDR3 reads TGTGCCAGTACCAATCGATGGATCTATGGCTACACCTTC. This chain joins TRBV19 and TRBJ1-2; D gene unclear. The V and J ends lost 7 bases and 4 bases respectively, with 13 bases between them. CDR3 length equals 13 residues. CDR1 is LNHDA, CDR2 SQIVND, per germline (reference sequence).